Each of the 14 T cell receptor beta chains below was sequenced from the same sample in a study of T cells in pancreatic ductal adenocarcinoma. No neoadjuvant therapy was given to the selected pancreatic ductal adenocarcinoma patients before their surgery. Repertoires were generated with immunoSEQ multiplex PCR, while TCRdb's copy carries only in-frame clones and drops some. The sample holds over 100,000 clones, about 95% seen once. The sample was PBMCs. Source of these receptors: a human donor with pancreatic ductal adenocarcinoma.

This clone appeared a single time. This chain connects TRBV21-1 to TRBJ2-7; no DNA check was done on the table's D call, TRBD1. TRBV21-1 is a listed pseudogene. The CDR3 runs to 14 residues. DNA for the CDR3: TGTGCCAGCAGCACTATACAGCTCTCCTACGAGCAGTACTTC. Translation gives CASSTIQLSYEQYF.

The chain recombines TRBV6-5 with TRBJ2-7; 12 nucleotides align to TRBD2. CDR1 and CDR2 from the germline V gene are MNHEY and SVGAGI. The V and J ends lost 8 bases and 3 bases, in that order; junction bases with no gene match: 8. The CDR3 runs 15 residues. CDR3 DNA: TGTGCCAGCTCCAACAGACTAGCGGGAGACTACGAGCAGTACTTC. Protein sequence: CASSNRLAGDYEQYF.

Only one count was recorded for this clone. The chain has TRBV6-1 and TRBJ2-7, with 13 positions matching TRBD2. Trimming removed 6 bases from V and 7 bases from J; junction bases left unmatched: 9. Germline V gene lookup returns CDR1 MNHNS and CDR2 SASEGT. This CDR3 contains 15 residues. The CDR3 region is CASRLGLAGEWEQYF. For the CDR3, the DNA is TGTGCCAGCAGGCTAGGACTAGCGGGAGAGTGGGAGCAGTACTTC.

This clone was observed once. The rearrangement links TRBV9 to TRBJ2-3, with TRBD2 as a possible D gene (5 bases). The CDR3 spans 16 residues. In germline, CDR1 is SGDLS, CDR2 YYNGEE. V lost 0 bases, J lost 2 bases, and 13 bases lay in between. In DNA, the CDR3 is TGTGCCAGCAGCGTAGCTCCAGCGGACCCCACAGATACGCAGTATTTT. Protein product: CASSVAPADPTDTQYF.

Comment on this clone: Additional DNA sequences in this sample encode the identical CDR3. CDR3 nucleotides: TGCGCCAGCAGCTTACAGGGGAGCTCCTACGAGCAGTACTTC. Its protein is CASSLQGSSYEQYF. The J gene is TRBJ2-7, the V gene TRBV5-1; 7 nucleotides align to TRBD1. The germline gives CDR1 SGHRS, CDR2 YFSETQ. The V and J ends lost 2 bases and 0 bases, in that order; junction bases with no gene match: 2. This CDR3 has 14 residues.

The CDR3 DNA reads as TGCGCCAGCAGCTTGGGCGGCCAGGGGGAGATAAGTGAAAAACTGTTTTTT. This gives the protein CASSLGGQGEISEKLFF. The V call is TRBV5-1, the J call TRBJ1-4, with 7 nucleotides matching TRBD1. The CDR3 has 17 residues. Germline values: CDR1 SGHRS, CDR2 YFSETQ. The V segment lost 0 bases and the J segment 7 bases; nucleotides outside the gene matches: 12.

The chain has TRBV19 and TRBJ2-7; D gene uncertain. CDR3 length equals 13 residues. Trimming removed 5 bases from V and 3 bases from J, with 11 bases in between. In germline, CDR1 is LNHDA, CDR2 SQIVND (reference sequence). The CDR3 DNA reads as TGTGCCAGTAGTCCCGCAGGATTCTACGAGCAGTACTTC. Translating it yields CASSPAGFYEQYF.

This CDR3 reads CAWGPDRAYEQYF. DNA for the CDR3: TGTGCCTGGGGACCGGACAGGGCCTACGAGCAGTACTTC. The gene calls are TRBV30 and TRBJ2-7; 8 nucleotides align to TRBD1. CDR1 is GTSNPN and CDR2 is SVGIG in the germline V gene (reference sequence). With V trimmed by 5 bases and J by 2 bases, 5 bases remained unmatched. This CDR3 is built from 13 residues.

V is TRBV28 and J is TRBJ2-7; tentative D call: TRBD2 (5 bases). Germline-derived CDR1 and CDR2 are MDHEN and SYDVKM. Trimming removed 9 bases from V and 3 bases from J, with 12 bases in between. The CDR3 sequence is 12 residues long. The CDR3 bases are TGTGCCAGGGACTTTGAGGACTACGAGCAGTACTTC. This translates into CARDFEDYEQYF. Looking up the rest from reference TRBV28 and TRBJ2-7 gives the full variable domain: DVKVTQSSRYLVKRTGEKVFLECVQDMDHENMFWYRQDPGLGLRLIYFSYDVKMKEKGDIPEGYSVSREKKERFSLILESASTNQTSMYLCARDFEDYEQYFGPGTRLTVT.

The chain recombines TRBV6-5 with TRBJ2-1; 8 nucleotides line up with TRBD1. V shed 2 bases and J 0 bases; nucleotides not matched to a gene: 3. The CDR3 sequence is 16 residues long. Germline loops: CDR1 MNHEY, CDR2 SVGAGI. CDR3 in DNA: TGTGCCAGCAGTTACGTGACAGGGGTCTCCTACAATGAGCAGTTCTTC. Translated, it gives CASSYVTGVSYNEQFF.

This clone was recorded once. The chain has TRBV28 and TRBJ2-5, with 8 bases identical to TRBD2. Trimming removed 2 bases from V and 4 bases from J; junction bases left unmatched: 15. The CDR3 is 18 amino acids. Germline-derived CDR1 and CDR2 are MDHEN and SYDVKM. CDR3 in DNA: TGTGCCAGCAGTTTAACAGTGAGCGGGAGTGGAGGAAGAGAGACCCAGTACTTC. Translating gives CASSLTVSGSGGRETQYF.

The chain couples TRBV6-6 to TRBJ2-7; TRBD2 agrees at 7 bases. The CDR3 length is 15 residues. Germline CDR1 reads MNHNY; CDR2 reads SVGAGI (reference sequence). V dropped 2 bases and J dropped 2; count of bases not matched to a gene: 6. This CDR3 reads CASSYEGGKTYEQYF. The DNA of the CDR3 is TGTGCCAGCAGTTACGAGGGAGGGAAGACCTACGAGCAGTACTTC.

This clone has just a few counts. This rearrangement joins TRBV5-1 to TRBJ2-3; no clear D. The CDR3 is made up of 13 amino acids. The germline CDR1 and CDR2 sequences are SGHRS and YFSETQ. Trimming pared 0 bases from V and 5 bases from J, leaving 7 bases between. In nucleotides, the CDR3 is TGCGCCAGCAGCTTGGGGCTAGGAGATACGCAGTATTTT. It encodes CASSLGLGDTQYF. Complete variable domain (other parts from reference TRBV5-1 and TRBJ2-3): KAGVTQTPRYLIKTRGQQVTLSCSPISGHRSVSWYQQTPGQGLQFLFEYFSETQRNKGNFPGRFSGRQFSNSRSEMNVSTLELGDSALYLCASSLGLGDTQYFGPGTRLTVL.

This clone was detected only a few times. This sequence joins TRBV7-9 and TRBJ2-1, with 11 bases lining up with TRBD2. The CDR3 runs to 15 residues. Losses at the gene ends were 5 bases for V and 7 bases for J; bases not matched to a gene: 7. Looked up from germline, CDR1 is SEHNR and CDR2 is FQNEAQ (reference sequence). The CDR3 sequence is CASSPTSGSDNEQFF. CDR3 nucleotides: TGTGCCAGCAGCCCTACTAGCGGGAGTGATAATGAGCAGTTCTTC.